The entry that follows covers one TCR beta chain sequence. Antigen: not known. The data were taken from a study of OX40 agonist ivuxolimab in advanced cancers. Turning to the study itself: Patients' therapy was ivuxolimab, an antibody that acts as an agonist of OX40 (CD134). Study-wide results and limits: Expanded clones were, on average, more numerous among CD8+ T cells than CD4+. Also showing low normalized T-cell clonal expansion were some of the nonresponders.

Prior autoimmune disease or systemic immunosuppression barred patients. CDR1 SQVTM and CDR2 ANQGSEA come from the germline V gene. V lost 2 bases and J lost 1, with 13 bases in between. The CDR3 is 15 amino acids. TCRdb's table, derived via immunoSEQ multiplex PCR, lists solely in-frame clones and lacks some. The sample lists roughly 23,000 clones, 77% occurring once. This specimen was CD4+ or CD8+ T cells sorted from blood, taken in a trial of the OX40 agonist ivuxolimab. V gene TRBV29-1 combines with J gene TRBJ2-3; either TRBD1 or TRBD2 may supply D (5 bases each). The receptor was isolated from an adult with an advanced solid tumor such as melanoma, head and neck, liver or kidney cancer. The CDR3 reads CSVEPGSIGTDTQYF. The CDR3 DNA is TGCAGCGTTGAACCAGGGAGTATCGGCACAGATACGCAGTATTTT.